This entry concerns a single TCR beta chain. The germline gives CDR1 SQVTM, CDR2 ANQGSEA. The CDR3 covers 13 residues. Trimming removed 3 bases from V and 0 bases from J, with 8 bases in between. The data originate from a study of blood T cell repertoires in COVID-19. About the research overall: The United States, Italy and Spain were the sources of the acute and convalescent COVID-19 samples. Sample material is recorded as cDNA or gDNA derived from T cells, B-cell-depleted T cells, or PBMCs.

In the original analysis: For nucleated cells, counts were estimated from reference gene primer amplification. Generated by immunoSEQ multiplex PCR, the TCRdb table keeps only in-frame clones and is missing some. V, J and clone size are taken as reported in that table, and D and trimming were inferred from the DNA itself. The sample holds 45,000 to 65,000 clones, around 90% seen once. The source of this sequence is a human donor in a cohort sampled during active COVID-19. The chain has TRBV29-1 and TRBJ1-1, with unresolved D. The sequenced material came from peripheral blood. This CDR3 reads CSVEQVLNTEAFF. The CDR3 DNA follows: TGCAGCGTTGAGCAGGTCCTGAACACTGAAGCTTTCTTT.